This entry features one T cell receptor beta chain sequence. Per the original data handling: Estimation of nucleated cell counts was performed using reference gene primer amplification. Libraries were prepared by immunoSEQ multiplex PCR; TCRdb keeps only in-frame clonotypes and omits some of them. That table furnishes V, J and clone size, whereas the DNA furnished D and trimming. The sample has over 200,000 clones; 83% are singletons. V lost 5 bases and J lost 8; bases outside the gene matches: 6. The CDR3 has 14 amino acids. Germline values: CDR1 LNHNV, CDR2 YYDKDF (reference sequence). These data originate in a study of blood T cell repertoires in COVID-19. Patients in Seattle were enrolled during active infection, then followed longitudinally.

The rearrangement joins TRBV15 to TRBJ1-4; TRBD1 agrees at 9 bases. The receptor was isolated from a woman aged 30 to 39 with COVID-19, enrolled during active disease. Sequenced sample: peripheral blood. CDR3 sequence: CATSAGQGGEKLFF. In nucleotides, the CDR3 is TGTGCCACCAGCGCGGGACAGGGAGGGGAAAAACTGTTTTTT.